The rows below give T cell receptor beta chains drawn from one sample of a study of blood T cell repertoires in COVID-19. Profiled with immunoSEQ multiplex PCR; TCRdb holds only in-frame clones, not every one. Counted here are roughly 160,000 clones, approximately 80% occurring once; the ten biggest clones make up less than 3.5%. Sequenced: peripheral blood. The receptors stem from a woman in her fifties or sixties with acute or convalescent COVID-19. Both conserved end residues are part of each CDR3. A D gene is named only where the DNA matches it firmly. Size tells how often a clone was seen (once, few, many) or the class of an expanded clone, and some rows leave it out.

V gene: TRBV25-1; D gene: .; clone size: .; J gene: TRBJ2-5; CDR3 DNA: TGTGCCAGCAGTGAATGGGAGGCAGGAGGGCAAGAGACCCAGTACTTC; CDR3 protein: CASSEWEAGGQETQYF
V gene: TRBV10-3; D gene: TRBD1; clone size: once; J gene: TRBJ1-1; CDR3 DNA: TGTGCCATCAGTGACAGGGGGGCTGAAGCTTTCTTT; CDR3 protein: CAISDRGAEAFF
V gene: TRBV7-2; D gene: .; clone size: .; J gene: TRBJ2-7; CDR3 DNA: TGTGCCAGCAGCTTAGATACACAATCCTACGAGCAGTACTTC; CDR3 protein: CASSLDTQSYEQYF
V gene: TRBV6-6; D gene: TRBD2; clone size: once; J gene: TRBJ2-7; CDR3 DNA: TGTGCCAGCAGTCAGACTAGCGGGGGGGGCCACGAGCAGTACTTC; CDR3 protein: CASSQTSGGGHEQYF
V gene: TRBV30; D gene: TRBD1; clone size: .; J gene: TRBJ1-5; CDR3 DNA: TGTGCCTGGAGTGTCCCCGGGACAGGGTTTCAGCCCCAGCATTTT; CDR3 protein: CAWSVPGTGFQPQHF
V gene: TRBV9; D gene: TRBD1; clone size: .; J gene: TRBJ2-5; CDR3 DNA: TGTGCCAGCAGCGTTTCACAGGGGTTTCAGACCCAGTACTTC; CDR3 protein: CASSVSQGFQTQYF
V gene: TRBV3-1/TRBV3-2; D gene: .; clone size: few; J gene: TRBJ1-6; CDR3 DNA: TGTGCCAGCAGCCAAACAGGGTCTCCAGGTAATTCACCCCTCCACTTT; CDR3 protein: CASSQTGSPGNSPLHF
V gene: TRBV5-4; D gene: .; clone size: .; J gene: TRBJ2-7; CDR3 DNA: TGTGCCAGCAGCGCGCCTCAGGGTTACGAGCAGTACTTC; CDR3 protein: CASSAPQGYEQYF
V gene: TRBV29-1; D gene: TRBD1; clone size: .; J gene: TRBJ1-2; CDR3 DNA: TGCAGCGCCGGGGCTTTAGGGGGCCATGGCTACACCTTC; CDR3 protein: CSAGALGGHGYTF
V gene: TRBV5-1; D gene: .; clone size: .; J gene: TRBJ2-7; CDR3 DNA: TGCGCCAGCAGAAATAGGACAGATGCCTACGAGCAGTACTTC; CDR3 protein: CASRNRTDAYEQYF
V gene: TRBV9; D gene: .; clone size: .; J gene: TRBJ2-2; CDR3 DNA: TGTGCCAGCAGTCCCTCCCGGGACTTTAACACCGGGGAGCTGTTTTTT; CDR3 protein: CASSPSRDFNTGELFF
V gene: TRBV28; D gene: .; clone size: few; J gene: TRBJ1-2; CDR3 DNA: TGTGCCAGCAGTAAAGCGGTAGGCTACACCTTC; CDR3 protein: CASSKAVGYTF
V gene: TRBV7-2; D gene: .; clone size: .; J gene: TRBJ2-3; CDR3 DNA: TGTGCCAGCAGCTTGAGAATCACAGATACGCAGTATTTT; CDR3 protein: CASSLRITDTQYF
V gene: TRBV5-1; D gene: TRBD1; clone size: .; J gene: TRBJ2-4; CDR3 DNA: TGCGCCAGCAGCGCCGCAGGGGGACAGGGCAACATTCAGTACTTC; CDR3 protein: CASSAAGGQGNIQYF
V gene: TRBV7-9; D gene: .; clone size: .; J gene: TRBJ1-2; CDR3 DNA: TGTGCCAGCAGCCAGGACATCAAGAACTATGGCTACACCTTC; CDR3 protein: CASSQDIKNYGYTF
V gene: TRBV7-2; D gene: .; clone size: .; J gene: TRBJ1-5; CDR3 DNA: TGTGCCAGCAGCTCCCCCGGGGGGACGATTCAGCCCCAGCATTTT; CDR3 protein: CASSSPGGTIQPQHF
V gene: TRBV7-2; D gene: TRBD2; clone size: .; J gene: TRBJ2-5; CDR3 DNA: TGTGCCAGCAGCTTAGCGGCTAGCGGGGGGCCGGAGACCCAGTACTTC; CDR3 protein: CASSLAASGGPETQYF
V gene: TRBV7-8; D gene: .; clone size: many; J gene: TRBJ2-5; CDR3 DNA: TGTGCCAGTCAGGTGGTTCAAGAGACCCAGTACTTC; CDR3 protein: CASQVVQETQYF
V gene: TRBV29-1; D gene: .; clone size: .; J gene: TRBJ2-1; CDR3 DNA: TGCAGCGTCCGCGGGGGCCAGAGTGCTGAGCAGTTCTTC; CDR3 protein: CSVRGGQSAEQFF
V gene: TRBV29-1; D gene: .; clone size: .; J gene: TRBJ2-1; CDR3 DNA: TGCAGCGTAACCGGCTACAATGAGCAGTTCTTC; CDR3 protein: CSVTGYNEQFF
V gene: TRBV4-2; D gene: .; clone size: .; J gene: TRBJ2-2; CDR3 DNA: TGTGCCAGCAGCCAAGATTGGAGCTTAGGCACCGGGGAGCTGTTTTTT; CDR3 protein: CASSQDWSLGTGELFF
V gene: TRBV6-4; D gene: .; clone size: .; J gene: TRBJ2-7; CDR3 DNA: TGTGCCAGCATTAGGGGCCCCGAGCAGTACTTC; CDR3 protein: CASIRGPEQYF
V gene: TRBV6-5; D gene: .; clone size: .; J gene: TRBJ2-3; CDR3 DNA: TGTGCCAGCAGTTACGCGCGGTCCACCACAGATACGCAGTATTTT; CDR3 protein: CASSYARSTTDTQYF
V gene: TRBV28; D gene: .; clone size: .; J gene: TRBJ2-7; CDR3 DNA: TGTGCCAGCGGGGGCAACCCCCCTTCCTACGAGCAGTACTTC; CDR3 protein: CASGGNPPSYEQYF
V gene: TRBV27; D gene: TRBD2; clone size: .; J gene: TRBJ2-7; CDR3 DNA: TGTGCCAGCAGTTTAACGGGGGGGAACTACGAGCAGTACTTC; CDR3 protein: CASSLTGGNYEQYF
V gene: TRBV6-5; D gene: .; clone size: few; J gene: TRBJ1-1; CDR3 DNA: TGTGCCAGCAGTCCCAGGGTGGCATCGGAGGCTTTCTTT; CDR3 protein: CASSPRVASEAFF
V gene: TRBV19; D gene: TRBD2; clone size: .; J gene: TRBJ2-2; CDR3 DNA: TGTGCCAGTAACATAGCGGGGGGGCCCGCCGGGGAGCTGTTTTTT; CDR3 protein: CASNIAGGPAGELFF
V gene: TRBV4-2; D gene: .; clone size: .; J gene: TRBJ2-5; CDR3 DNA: TGTGCCAGCAGCCCCCGGACAAGGGAGACCCAGTACTTC; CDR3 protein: CASSPRTRETQYF
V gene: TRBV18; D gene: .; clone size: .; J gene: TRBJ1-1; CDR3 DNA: TGTGCCAGCTCACCAAACAAACAGGAACTTGAAGCTTTCTTT; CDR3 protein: CASSPNKQELEAFF
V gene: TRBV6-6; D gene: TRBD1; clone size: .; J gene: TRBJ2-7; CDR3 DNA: TGTGCCAGCAGTTACCCCCCGGGACAGGGCTCCTACGAGCAGTACTTC; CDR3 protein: CASSYPPGQGSYEQYF
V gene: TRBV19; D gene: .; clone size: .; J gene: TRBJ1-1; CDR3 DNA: TGTGCCAGTAGTATAGGCACTTTGAACACTGAAGCTTTCTTT; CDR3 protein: CASSIGTLNTEAFF
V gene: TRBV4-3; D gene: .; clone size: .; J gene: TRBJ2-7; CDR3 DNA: TGCGCCAGCAGCCAAGATTCGGGCAGCGGCGGCGAGCAGTACTTC; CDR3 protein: CASSQDSGSGGEQYF
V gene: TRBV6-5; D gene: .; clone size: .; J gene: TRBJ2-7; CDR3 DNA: TGTAGTCTTGCGGGTTCTAATCCGGGGGAGCAGTACTTC; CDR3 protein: CSLAGSNPGEQYF
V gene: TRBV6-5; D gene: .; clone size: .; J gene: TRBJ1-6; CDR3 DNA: TGTGCCAGCTGGGCGAGCTCCTATAATTCACCCCTCCACTTT; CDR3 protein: CASWASSYNSPLHF
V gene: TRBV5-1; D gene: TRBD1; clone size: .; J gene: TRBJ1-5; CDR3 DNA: TGCGCCAGCAGCTTGGGGGCAGGGGGAGATCAGCCCCAGCATTTT; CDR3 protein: CASSLGAGGDQPQHF
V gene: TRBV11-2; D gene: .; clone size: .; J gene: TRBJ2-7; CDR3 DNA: TGTGCCAGCAGCACAATCCAGGGGAGCGCCTACGAGCAGTACTTC; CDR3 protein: CASSTIQGSAYEQYF
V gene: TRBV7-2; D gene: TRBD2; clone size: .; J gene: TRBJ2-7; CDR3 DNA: TGTGCCAGCAGCTTAGGGACTAGCGGAAGCTCCTACGAGCAGTACTTC; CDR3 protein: CASSLGTSGSSYEQYF
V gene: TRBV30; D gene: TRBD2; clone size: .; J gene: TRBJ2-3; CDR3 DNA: TGTGCCTGGACTAGCGGGGGGGCCGATACGCAGTATTTT; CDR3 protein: CAWTSGGADTQYF
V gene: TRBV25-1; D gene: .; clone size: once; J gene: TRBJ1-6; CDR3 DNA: TGTGCCAGCAGTGACGCGACGGGTCCCAGTAATTCACCCCTCCACTTT; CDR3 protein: CASSDATGPSNSPLHF
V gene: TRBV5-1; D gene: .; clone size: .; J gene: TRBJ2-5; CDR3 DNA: TGCGCCAGCAGCTCCTCTGGGTCCAGGGAGACCCAGTACTTC; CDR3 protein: CASSSSGSRETQYF
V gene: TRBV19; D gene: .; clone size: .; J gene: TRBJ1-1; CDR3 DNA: TGTGCCAGTATCGGACGGGGAGAGTATCGAGCTTTCTTT; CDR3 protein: CASIGRGEYRAFF
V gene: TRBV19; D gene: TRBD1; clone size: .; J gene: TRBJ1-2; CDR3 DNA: TGTGCCAGTAGTTTCGGACAGGGGTGGAATGGCTACACCTTC; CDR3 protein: CASSFGQGWNGYTF
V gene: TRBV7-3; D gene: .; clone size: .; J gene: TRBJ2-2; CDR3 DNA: TGTGCCAGCAGCTTAAACCCCGACAGTGAGCTGTTTTTT; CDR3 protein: CASSLNPDSELFF
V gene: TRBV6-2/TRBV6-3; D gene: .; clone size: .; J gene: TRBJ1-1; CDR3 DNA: TGTGCCAGCAGTTACTCGGGACACCTGAACACTGAAGCTTTCTTT; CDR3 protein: CASSYSGHLNTEAFF
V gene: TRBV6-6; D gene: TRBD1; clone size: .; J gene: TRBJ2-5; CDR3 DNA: TGTGCCAGCAAGAACAGGGGAATCTTTGAAGAGACCCAGTACTTC; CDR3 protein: CASKNRGIFEETQYF
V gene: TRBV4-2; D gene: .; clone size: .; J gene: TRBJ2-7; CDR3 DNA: TGTGCCAGCAGCGACGAAGGGGGTAAGAGGAACGAGCAGTACTTC; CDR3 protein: CASSDEGGKRNEQYF
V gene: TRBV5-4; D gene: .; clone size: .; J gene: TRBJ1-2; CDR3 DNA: TGTGCCAGCAGCTTGGGGCAGGGGATCTATGGCTACACCTTC; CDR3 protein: CASSLGQGIYGYTF
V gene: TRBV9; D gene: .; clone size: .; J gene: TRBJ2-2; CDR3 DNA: TGTGCCAGCAGCGTCCAGGGCTCGATCGGGGAGCTGTTTTTT; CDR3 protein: CASSVQGSIGELFF
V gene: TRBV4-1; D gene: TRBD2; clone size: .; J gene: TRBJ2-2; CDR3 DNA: TGCGCCAGCAGACGTCTAGCGGGGGGAGTCACCGGGGAGCTGTTTTTT; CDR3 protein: CASRRLAGGVTGELFF
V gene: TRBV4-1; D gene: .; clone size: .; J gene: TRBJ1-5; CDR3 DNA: TGCGCCAGCAGTCCGGACAGTCCTAATCAGCCCCAGCATTTT; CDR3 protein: CASSPDSPNQPQHF